Below, one T cell receptor (beta chain) is given with its context. Antigen unknown. Clones were sequenced by immunoSEQ multiplex PCR, and TCRdb holds only the in-frame ones, with some missing. This sample has roughly 180,000 clones, with roughly nine tenths found just once. The sample originates from a study of T cell responses to AZD1222 COVID-19 vaccine. Points from the study as a whole: Repertoires were obtained solely post-peak T cell response.

Germline CDR1 SGDLS, CDR2 YYNGEE. V lost 4 bases to trimming and J lost 7 bases, with 18 bases between them. The CDR3 consists of 15 residues. The source of this sequence is an adult who received the AZD1222 COVID-19 vaccine. The rearrangement joins TRBV9 to TRBJ2-1; D possibly corresponds to TRBD2 (5 bases). Sequencing used peripheral blood, obtained 28 days after the second AZD1222 dose. The CDR3 reads CASSRRPTEGNEQFF. The DNA of the CDR3 is TGTGCCAGCAGCCGACGACCCACCGAGGGTAATGAGCAGTTCTTC.